These 10 T cell receptor beta chains were all obtained from the same sample, sequenced in a study of cytomegalovirus exposure and HLA in healthy donors. The PCR made use of 60 Vbeta and 13 Jbeta primers. Here immunoSEQ multiplex PCR was the method, and the copy in TCRdb shows in-frame clones only, minus some. Of some 180,000 clones in the sample, about 80% were seen once. Sequencing used PBMCs. The origin of the receptors is a woman aged 25 to 39 in good health and CMV-seronegative.

CDR3 in amino acids: CASSPPRYTDTQYF. Here the CDR3 DNA reads TGTGCCAGCAGCCCCCCCAGGTACACAGATACGCAGTATTTT. V usage is TRBV7-2 and J usage is TRBJ2-3; D ambiguous. The CDR3 is 14 residues long. In germline, CDR1 is SGHTA, CDR2 FQGNSA. The V end was cut by 5 bases, the J end by 2 bases, with 11 bases between.

The chain combines TRBV5-6 with TRBJ1-5; 9 nucleotides agree with TRBD1. The CDR3 is 15 amino acids. The trim removed 1 base at V and 3 bases at J, leaving 2 bases unmatched. The germline V gene has CDR1 SGHDT and CDR2 YYEEEE. In nucleotides, the CDR3 is TGTGCCAGCAGCTTGAGGGACAGGGACAATCAGCCCCAGCATTTT. Translation gives CASSLRDRDNQPQHF.

Regarding this clone: Germline is not matched at one junction end, which may reflect a read error. The chain employs TRBV7-9 and TRBJ1-2, with 7 bases aligning to TRBD1. This CDR3 is built from 12 residues. Germline assignment: CDR1 SEHNR and CDR2 FQNEAQ (reference sequence). CDR3 coding DNA: TGTTCCAGCAGCTATGACAGGGATGGCTACACCTTC. Translating it yields CSSSYDRDGYTF. The whole variable domain, filled in from reference TRBV7-9 and TRBJ1-2, reads DTGVSQNPRHKITKRGQNVTFRCDPISEHNRLYWYRQTLGQGPEFLTYFQNEAQLEKSRLLSDRFSAERPKGSFSTLEIQRTEQGDSAMYLCSSSYDRDGYTFGSGTRLTVV.

A single count supports this clone. This chain connects TRBV19 to TRBJ2-1, with 11 nucleotides matching TRBD2. Germline lookup yields CDR1 LNHDA and CDR2 SQIVND (reference sequence). The CDR3 has 15 amino acids. With V trimmed by 6 bases and J by 3 bases, 4 bases remained unmatched. The CDR3 DNA follows: TGTGCCAGTAGATTGGGGACTAGCGGCTACAATGAGCAGTTCTTC. It specifies CASRLGTSGYNEQFF.

The gene calls are TRBV28 and TRBJ2-2; TRBD1 is a possible D gene (6 bases). The CDR3 runs 15 residues. From germline, CDR1 is MDHEN and CDR2 SYDVKM. V was pared by 5 bases and J by 5 bases, with 15 bases between. CDR3 nucleotides: TGTGCCAGCAGTCATAGGACAGTCAGGACCGGGGAGCTGTTTTTT. It encodes CASSHRTVRTGELFF. The full variable domain, with the rest looked up from reference TRBV28 and TRBJ2-2, is DVKVTQSSRYLVKRTGEKVFLECVQDMDHENMFWYRQDPGLGLRLIYFSYDVKMKEKGDIPEGYSVSREKKERFSLILESASTNQTSMYLCASSHRTVRTGELFFGEGSRLTVL.

The rearrangement uses TRBV7-9 and TRBJ1-5; no firm D call. V dropped 0 bases and J dropped 4 bases, with 13 bases sitting between them. This CDR3 is built from 16 residues. The germline V gene encodes CDR1 SEHNR and CDR2 FQNEAQ (reference sequence). The CDR3 bases are TGTGCCAGCAGCTTAGCATTTGGTCAGGCTAATCAGCCCCAGCATTTT. Residues: CASSLAFGQANQPQHF. The variable domain in full, with the rest retrieved from reference TRBV7-9 and TRBJ1-5, is DTGVSQNPRHKITKRGQNVTFRCDPISEHNRLYWYRQTLGQGPEFLTYFQNEAQLEKSRLLSDRFSAERPKGSFSTLEIQRTEQGDSAMYLCASSLAFGQANQPQHFGDGTRLSIL.

This chain uses TRBV7-7 with TRBJ2-1, with TRBD1 matching 7 bases. The CDR3 runs to 15 residues. With V trimmed by 3 bases and J by 5 bases, 7 bases remained unmatched. Germline V CDR1 and CDR2: SSHAT, FNYEAQ (reference sequence). The CDR3 is CASSFGTTGNNEQFF. CDR3 coding DNA: TGTGCCAGCAGCTTTGGGACGACAGGGAACAATGAGCAGTTCTTC.

The chain employs TRBV6-5 and TRBJ2-1; D may be TRBD2 (5 bases). Germline V gives CDR1 MNHEY, CDR2 SVGAGI. The CDR3 contains 14 residues. The V end lost 2 bases, the J end lost 6 bases, and 11 bases lay between the germline ends. CDR3 DNA sequence: TGTGCCAGCAGTTACCACGGGAAGGCCAATGAGCAGTTCTTC. It is translated as CASSYHGKANEQFF.

The rearrangement joins TRBV5-8 to TRBJ1-1; 9 bases align to TRBD1. Germline V gives CDR1 SGHTS, CDR2 YDEGEE. With 4 bases clipped from V and 6 bases from J, the junction kept 10 bases outside the gene matches. This CDR3 comprises 15 residues. CDR3 sequence (DNA): TGTGCCAGCAGCCGGGACAGGGTCGATGGATCTGAAGCTTTCTTT. This translates into CASSRDRVDGSEAFF. Looking up the rest from reference TRBV5-8 and TRBJ1-1 gives the full variable domain: EAGVTQSPTHLIKTRGQQATLRCSPISGHTSVYWYQQALGLGLQFLLWYDEGEERNRGNFPPRFSGRQFPNYSSELNVNALELEDSALYLCASSRDRVDGSEAFFGQGTRLTVV.

V gene TRBV7-3 combines with J gene TRBJ1-1; D is undetermined. Germline V gene data show CDR1 as SGHTA and CDR2 as FQGTGA. The CDR3 loop spans 13 amino acids. Between the trimmed V and J ends, which lost 4 bases and 0 bases, there was a span of 6 bases. The CDR3, as DNA: TGTGCCAGCAGCTATGACATGAACACTGAAGCTTTCTTT. Encoded protein: CASSYDMNTEAFF.